Included here is one TCR beta chain sequence, with context. Its antigen remains unidentified. The CDR3 contains 14 residues. The trim removed 9 bases at V and 6 bases at J, leaving 15 bases unmatched. The germline V gene has CDR1 SGHRS and CDR2 YFSETQ. 5'RACE template switching generated TCR cDNA, adding a universal primer site and UMIs. TCRdb redid the calling of the 5' RACE reads with MiXCR, one entry per CDR3 protein. The table has 450,000 to 550,000 distinct CDR3 sequences, 15% to 20% seen once. The sample originates from a study of T cells after yellow fever vaccination. General study findings and limits: The secondary T-cell response peaked on day 5, not day 15, but was weaker. From the bulk population, abundant clonotypes could contaminate and appear within FACS-sorted repertoires. At under 98% for CD4 and roughly 87% for CD8, most primary-vaccination clones showed up again after the booster.

The J gene is TRBJ2-7, the V gene TRBV5-1; 7 nucleotides match TRBD2. The sequence came from a man aged 30 to 39 who received the YFV17D yellow fever vaccine. Sequenced here: PBMCs, sampled 15 days after the yellow fever booster vaccination. The CDR3 is CATARDYRQGEQYF. CDR3 nucleotides: TGCGCCACAGCCCGGGACTACCGCCAAGGCGAGCAGTACTTC. The variable domain in full, completed from reference TRBV5-1 and TRBJ2-7, reads KAGVTQTPRYLIKTRGQQVTLSCSPISGHRSVSWYQQTPGQGLQFLFEYFSETQRNKGNFPGRFSGRQFSNSRSEMNVSTLELGDSALYLCATARDYRQGEQYFGPGTRLTVT.